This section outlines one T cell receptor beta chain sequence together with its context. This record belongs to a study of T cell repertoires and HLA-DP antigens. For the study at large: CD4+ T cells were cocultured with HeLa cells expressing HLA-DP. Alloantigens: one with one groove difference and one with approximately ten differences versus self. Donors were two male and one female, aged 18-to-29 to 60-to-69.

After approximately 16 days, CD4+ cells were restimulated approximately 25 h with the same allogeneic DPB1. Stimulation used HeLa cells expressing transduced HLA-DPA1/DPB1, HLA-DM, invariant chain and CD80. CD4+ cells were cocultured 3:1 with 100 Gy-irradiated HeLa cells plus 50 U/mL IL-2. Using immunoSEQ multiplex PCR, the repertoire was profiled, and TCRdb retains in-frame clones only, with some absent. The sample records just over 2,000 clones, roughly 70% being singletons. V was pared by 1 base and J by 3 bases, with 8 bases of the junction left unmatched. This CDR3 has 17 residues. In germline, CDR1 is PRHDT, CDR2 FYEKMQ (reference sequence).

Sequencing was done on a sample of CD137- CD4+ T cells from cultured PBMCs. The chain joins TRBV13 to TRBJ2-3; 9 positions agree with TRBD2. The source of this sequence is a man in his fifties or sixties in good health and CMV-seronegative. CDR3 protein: CASSLDRAGGKTDTQYF. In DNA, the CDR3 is TGTGCCAGCAGCTTAGATAGGGCGGGGGGGAAGACAGATACGCAGTATTTT.